The 13 T cell receptor beta chains given below trace back to one sample, sequenced in a study of blood T cell repertoires in COVID-19. Repertoires were generated with immunoSEQ multiplex PCR, while TCRdb's copy carries only in-frame clones and drops some. Among roughly 160,000 clones listed, about four fifths were seen once. Sequencing used peripheral blood. Receptors originate from a woman aged 55-69 years with COVID-19, enrolled during active disease.

The genes are TRBV5-1 and TRBJ2-7; 8 nucleotides agree with TRBD2. With V trimmed by 4 bases and J by 6 bases, 9 bases remained unmatched. This CDR3 has 14 residues. The germline gives CDR1 SGHRS, CDR2 YFSETQ. The CDR3 coding sequence is TGCGCCAGCAGCCCCCTAGCGGGTGAAAGCGAGCAGTACTTC. It yields the protein CASSPLAGESEQYF.

This sequence joins TRBV6-2 or TRBV6-3 and TRBJ2-1; D perhaps matches TRBD2 (6 bases). Germline CDR1 MNHEY, CDR2 SVGEGT. The CDR3 sequence is 14 residues long. V lost 2 bases to trimming and J lost 6 bases, with 11 bases between them. CDR3: CASSYPTTSNEQFF. CDR3 nucleotide sequence: TGTGCCAGCAGTTACCCAACGACTAGCAATGAGCAGTTCTTC.

This sequence joins TRBV7-9 and TRBJ2-7, with TRBD2 matching over 7 bases. V lost 5 bases and J lost 0; bases outside the gene matches: 4. The length of the CDR3 is 14 residues. Per germline, CDR1 SEHNR and CDR2 FQNEAQ (reference sequence). This CDR3 reads CASSGLGSSYEQYF. CDR3 nucleotide sequence: TGTGCCAGCAGCGGACTAGGGAGCTCCTACGAGCAGTACTTC.

This clone was counted at least ten times. V is TRBV27 and J is TRBJ2-3; perhaps TRBD2 as D (5 bases). The CDR3 is made up of 16 amino acids. CDR1 and CDR2 (germline): MNHEY, SMNVEV (reference sequence). V lost 5 bases, J lost 0 bases, and 15 bases lay in between. CDR3 loop: CASSGTGVTSTDTQYF. In nucleotides, the CDR3 is TGTGCCAGCAGTGGCACCGGGGTGACTAGCACAGATACGCAGTATTTT.

This rearrangement joins TRBV15 to TRBJ1-5; the D gene is possibly TRBD1 (5 bases). V lost 8 bases, J lost 0 bases, and 8 bases lay in between. The CDR3 has 13 residues. The germline CDR1 and CDR2 sequences are LNHNV and YYDKDF (reference sequence). In DNA form, the CDR3 reads TGTGCCACCCAGGACACTAGCAATCAGCCCCAGCATTTT. It specifies CATQDTSNQPQHF.

This sequence joins TRBV11-2 and TRBJ2-3; D remains unclear. This CDR3 is built from 15 residues. Germline values: CDR1 SGHAT, CDR2 FQNNGV. Trimming took 5 bases from V and 0 from J, leaving 12 bases between them. The CDR3 sequence is CASSLLITSTDTQYF. CDR3 DNA: TGTGCCAGCAGCCTTCTCATAACTAGCACAGATACGCAGTATTTT.

The chain uses TRBV5-1 and TRBJ2-1, with D perhaps TRBD2 (7 bases). Trimming cost V 4 bases and J 0 bases, with 14 bases left between them. Germline CDR1 is SGHRS and CDR2 is YFSETQ. The CDR3 consists of 16 residues. CDR3 nucleotides: TGCGCCAGCAGCCCGGAGGCGGGGGCCTCCTACAATGAGCAGTTCTTC. Protein: CASSPEAGASYNEQFF.

The chain links TRBV29-1 to TRBJ1-5; D possibly corresponds to TRBD1 (5 bases). V lost 4 bases and J lost 0, with 7 bases in between. CDR1 is SQVTM, CDR2 ANQGSEA, per germline. CDR3 length equals 13 residues. CDR3 bases: TGCAGCGTTGCACAGGCTAGCAATCAGCCCCAGCATTTT. Translation gives CSVAQASNQPQHF.

This chain connects TRBV11-2 to TRBJ1-2; 7 positions match TRBD1. With V trimmed by 5 bases and J by 0 bases, 3 bases remained unmatched. This CDR3 contains 14 residues. Germline CDR1 is SGHAT and CDR2 is FQNNGV. As DNA, the CDR3 is TGTGCCAGCAGCCCGGACAGGACTAACTATGGCTACACCTTC. It specifies CASSPDRTNYGYTF.

The chain has TRBV29-1 and TRBJ2-1; 11 bases are a match to TRBD2. The V segment lost 4 bases and the J segment 4 bases; nucleotides outside the gene matches: 3. Germline CDR1 and CDR2: SQVTM and ANQGSEA. This CDR3 has 14 amino acids. The CDR3 here is CSVASGGYYNEQFF. The CDR3 DNA is TGCAGCGTTGCTAGCGGGGGGTATTACAATGAGCAGTTCTTC.

The chain has TRBV5-1 and TRBJ2-7, with TRBD1 identical over 10 bases. This CDR3 spans 15 amino acids. J was trimmed by 5 bases and V by 0 bases; bases with no gene match: 5. Per the germline V gene, CDR1 is SGHRS and CDR2 is YFSETQ. The CDR3 nucleotides are TGCGCCAGCAGCTTGGCGGGACAGGGGAACCACGAGCAGTACTTC. This sequence encodes CASSLAGQGNHEQYF.

The CDR3 loop is CATSDCRQGIGSYEQYV. The CDR3 bases are TGTGCCACCAGTGATTGTAGACAGGGAATTGGCTCCTACGAGCAGTACGTC. The V gene is TRBV24-1, the J gene TRBJ2-7; 7 bases map to TRBD1. Germline V gene sequence: CDR1 KGHDR, CDR2 SFDVKD. V dropped 2 bases and J dropped 0; count of bases not matched to a gene: 9. This CDR3 is 17 amino acids long.

This chain links TRBV28 with TRBJ2-1; D call uncertain. Germline V CDR1 and CDR2: MDHEN, SYDVKM. Trimming took off 6 bases at V and 0 bases at J, with 3 bases between the two ends. This CDR3 is 12 amino acids long. CDR3: CASRSSYNEQFF. The DNA for the CDR3 is TGTGCCAGCAGGAGCTCCTACAATGAGCAGTTCTTC.